Shown below are 8 T cell receptor beta chains from a single sample sequenced in a study of blood T cell repertoires in COVID-19. TCRdb's copy holds only in-frame clones and misses some; the assay was immunoSEQ multiplex PCR. In the table there are approximately 210,000 clones, around 90% of which are singletons. The sequenced sample was peripheral blood. These receptor sequences come from a man aged 65-85 years with acute or convalescent COVID-19.

The gene calls are TRBV19 and TRBJ1-4; D is ambiguous. Trimming pared 5 bases from V and 0 bases from J, leaving 10 bases between. The CDR3 extends over 15 amino acids. Germline V gives CDR1 LNHDA, CDR2 SQIVND (reference sequence). As DNA, the CDR3 is TGTGCCAGTAGTGGAGGACCAGCAACTAATGAAAAACTGTTTTTT. Its translation is CASSGGPATNEKLFF.

This chain connects TRBV5-1 to TRBJ2-7, with 10 bases aligning to TRBD1. Trimming took 2 bases from V and 4 from J; bases not matched to a gene: 12. Germline CDR1 and CDR2: SGHRS and YFSETQ. The CDR3 length is 17 residues. The CDR3 spells CASSLDTPGTGVYEQYF. The DNA for the CDR3 is TGCGCCAGCAGCTTAGATACCCCCGGGACAGGGGTGTACGAGCAGTACTTC.

This chain connects TRBV10-3 to TRBJ2-3; the D gene is possibly TRBD1 (6 bases). Germline CDR1 is ENHRY and CDR2 is SYGVKD. The CDR3 runs 16 residues. Trimming left V 5 bases short and J 3 bases short, with 18 bases between. CDR3 region: CAISKTTTGSTDTQYF. In DNA form, the CDR3 reads TGTGCCATCAGTAAGACTACCACAGGGTCGACAGATACGCAGTATTTT.

The chain recombines TRBV4-1 with TRBJ2-3; TRBD2 might be the D (5 bases). CDR1 and CDR2 (germline): MGHRA, YSYEKL. The CDR3 covers 15 residues. The V end was cut by 0 bases, the J end by 4 bases, with 11 bases between. The DNA for the CDR3 is TGCGCCAGCAGCCAAGATGGCCTCGGGGCAGATACGCAGTATTTT. This sequence encodes CASSQDGLGADTQYF.

The J gene is TRBJ1-3, the V gene TRBV6-5; D is possibly TRBD1 (6 bases). The CDR3 runs 14 residues. Looked up from germline, CDR1 is MNHEY and CDR2 is SVGAGI. The ends were cut back, 6 bases at V and 0 bases at J, with 9 bases in the middle. The CDR3 DNA sequence: TGTGCCAGCAGGGACAGCTCCTCTGGAAACACCATATATTTT. Translating it yields CASRDSSSGNTIYF.

The V and J genes are TRBV28 and TRBJ1-4; 9 bases agree with TRBD1. V gave up 5 bases and J gave up 13 bases; unmatched junction bases: 17. CDR1 and CDR2 from the germline V gene are MDHEN and SYDVKM. This CDR3 has 16 residues. In DNA form, the CDR3 reads TGTGCCAGCAGTCGTCCCGGCCGGGACAGGGATCTAGGACTGTTTTTT. It translates to CASSRPGRDRDLGLFF.

The chain uses TRBV7-9 and TRBJ1-1; TRBD1 matches 12 bases. Trimming at V came to 4 bases and at J to 5 bases, leaving 17 bases not matched to a gene. The CDR3 is made up of 19 amino acids. CDR1 is SEHNR and CDR2 is FQNEAQ in the germline V gene (reference sequence). The CDR3: CASSSPPGQGALQGTEAFF. The CDR3 region has the DNA TGTGCCAGCAGCTCACCACCGGGACAGGGGGCACTTCAGGGGACTGAAGCTTTCTTT. The variable domain in full, completed from reference TRBV7-9 and TRBJ1-1, reads DTGVSQNPRHKITKRGQNVTFRCDPISEHNRLYWYRQTLGQGPEFLTYFQNEAQLEKSRLLSDRFSAERPKGSFSTLEIQRTEQGDSAMYLCASSSPPGQGALQGTEAFFGQGTRLTVV.

The chain links TRBV3-1 (or the pseudogene TRBV3-2) to TRBJ2-7; TRBD2 matches at 8 bases. CDR1 is LGHDT and CDR2 is YNNKEL in the germline V gene (reference sequence). CDR3 length: 15 residues. With V trimmed by 5 bases and J by 4 bases, 10 bases remained unmatched. DNA for the CDR3: TGTGCCAGCAGCAAGGGACTAGGGGGAGCGTACGAGCAGTACTTC. It specifies CASSKGLGGAYEQYF.